A selection of T cell receptor beta chains follows, all from one sample in a study of blood T cells in healthy people across ages. TCRdb independently ran MiXCR on the 5' RACE reads; one entry per CDR3 protein. Among about 1.5 million distinct CDR3 sequences listed, approximately 39% were seen once. The sequencing input was blood. The receptors were sampled from a woman younger than 35 in good health. The CDR3 runs from the conserved cysteine through the conserved F or W. D genes are given only for firm matches. Size is omitted from some rows. Given values are once, few, many or a class for expanded clones.

j_gene	abundance	v_gene	d_gene	CDR3nt	CDR3aa
TRBJ1-2	few	TRBV20-1	TRBD1	TGCAGTGCCCGGACAGGGTTGTTCTATGGCTACACCTTC	CSARTGLFYGYTF
TRBJ2-7	many	TRBV12-3/TRBV12-4	.	TGTGCCAGCAGTTTCGACTGGGCTGGATACGAGCAGTACTTC	CASSFDWAGYEQYF
TRBJ2-5	many	TRBV6-2/TRBV6-3	.	TGTGCCAGCAGTTACTGGAAAGAGACCCAGTACTTC	CASSYWKETQYF
TRBJ2-1	.	TRBV20-1	.	TGCAGTGCTGGAGGTCCCTACAATGAGCAGTTCTTC	CSAGGPYNEQFF
TRBJ1-2	.	TRBV20-1	.	TGCAGTGCTACCGAGGGGATTCGTGGCTACACCTTC	CSATEGIRGYTF
TRBJ2-3	many	TRBV7-6	TRBD1	TGTGCCAGCAGCCTCTTGACAGGGGCCCCAGATACGCAGTATTTT	CASSLLTGAPDTQYF
TRBJ2-7	few	TRBV28	TRBD2	TGTGCCAGCAGTCCAAGTCTTGGGACTAGATTTGGCTACGAGCAGTACTTC	CASSPSLGTRFGYEQYF
TRBJ1-1	few	TRBV29-1	TRBD1	TGCAGCGTTCAAAGGGGAGGGGGATCAGGGGGCACTGAAGCTTTCTTT	CSVQRGGGSGGTEAFF
TRBJ2-7	few	TRBV4-1	.	TGCGCCAGCAGCCAAGTGGGCGACATGATCGGGGAGCAGTACTTC	CASSQVGDMIGEQYF
TRBJ2-3	.	TRBV20-1	TRBD2	TGCAGAGCCGGACTAGCGGCCCCAGATACGCAGTATTTT	CRAGLAAPDTQYF
TRBJ2-7	.	TRBV3-1	.	TGTGCCACCAGCCAAGCCTCGGGGGTTACTTCCAAGCAGTACTTC	CATSQASGVTSKQYF
TRBJ2-7	.	TRBV20-1	.	TGCAGTGCTACCGGGACGGTAGCCTACGAGCAGTACTTC	CSATGTVAYEQYF
TRBJ2-3	.	TRBV10-3	TRBD2	TGTGCCATCAGTGGGGGGAGGACTAGCGACGGAGATACGCAGTATTTT	CAISGGRTSDGDTQYF
TRBJ1-5	few	TRBV20-1	TRBD1	TGCAGTGCTAAGCGCGACAGGGGGACGTTTCAGCCCCAGCATTTT	CSAKRDRGTFQPQHF
TRBJ1-2	.	TRBV25-1	.	TGTGCCAGCACCCGGGGCTTCAACTATGGCTACACCTTC	CASTRGFNYGYTF
TRBJ1-2	few	TRBV20-1	.	TGCAGTGCTAGAGTAGGAGGGAGGAACTATGGCTACACCTTC	CSARVGGRNYGYTF
TRBJ2-7	few	TRBV7-2	TRBD2	TGTGCCAGCAGCTTAGGGACTAGTGTAGGGGAGCAGTACTTC	CASSLGTSVGEQYF
TRBJ2-1	.	TRBV3-1	TRBD2	TGTGCCACCCGCCCTAGGGCTAGCGGGAATGAGCAGTTCTTC	CATRPRASGNEQFF
TRBJ1-1	.	TRBV6-1	.	TGTGCCAGCTGCCCGTCTGTCGGGGCCTATATCATGAACACTGAAGCTTTCTTT	CASCPSVGAYIMNTEAFF
TRBJ2-2	few	TRBV6-5	.	TGTGCCAGCAGCAGCACGGGACCTACCGGGGAGCTGTTTTTT	CASSSTGPTGELFF
TRBJ1-2	few	TRBV7-2	.	TGTGCCAGCAGCTTAAATAGGCTAAACTATGGCTACACCTTC	CASSLNRLNYGYTF
TRBJ2-5	.	TRBV7-2	TRBD2	TGTGCCAGCAGCTTAGGAAAAGGTGCGGGGGGGCGTAATGAGCAGTACTTC	CASSLGKGAGGRNEQYF
TRBJ2-1	many	TRBV27	.	TGTGCCAGCAGTTTACTGGATGAGCAGTTCTTC	CASSLLDEQFF
TRBJ1-1	.	TRBV27	TRBD1	TGTGCCAGCAGTTTAAACCATAACCGGGACAGTGAAGCTTTCTTT	CASSLNHNRDSEAFF
TRBJ2-3	few	TRBV20-1	TRBD1	TGCAGTGCGCAGCCGACAGGGTTTGGCACAGATACGCAGTATTTT	CSAQPTGFGTDTQYF
TRBJ2-5	once	TRBV20-1	TRBD2	TGCAGTGCGAGGACTAGCGGGAAGGCCCAGTACTTT	CSARTSGKAQYF
TRBJ2-1	few	TRBV6-5	TRBD2	TGTGCCAGCAGTCTCATAGCGGGAGTGGATGAGCAGTTCTTC	CASSLIAGVDEQFF
TRBJ2-7	.	TRBV19	.	TGTGCCAGTCGGGACCTCTACGCGCAGTACTTC	CASRDLYAQYF
TRBJ2-5	.	TRBV27	TRBD1	TGTGCCAGCGCGCATCTGGTGACAGGGCCCGAGACCCAGTACTTC	CASAHLVTGPETQYF
TRBJ2-3	once	TRBV2	TRBD2	TGTGCCAGCAGTGAGTCTAGCGGGAGCGCCCATACGCAGTATTTT	CASSESSGSAHTQYF
TRBJ1-1	few	TRBV29-1	.	TGCAGCGTTGGCCCCCTCTTTAACACTGAAGCTTTCTTT	CSVGPLFNTEAFF
TRBJ1-2	few	TRBV4-1	TRBD1	TGCGCCAGCAGCCAAGAACCCCGCAGGGGGCCCGGTGGCTACACCTTC	CASSQEPRRGPGGYTF
TRBJ1-1	once	TRBV4-3	.	TGCGCCAGCAGCCCGACAGAAGGTCGGGGGAACACTGAAGCTTTCTTT	CASSPTEGRGNTEAFF
TRBJ1-2	few	TRBV5-1	TRBD1	TGCGCCAGCAGTCCGGCGGGACAGGGCTACAACTATGGCTACACCTTC	CASSPAGQGYNYGYTF
TRBJ1-1	.	TRBV12-3/TRBV12-4	.	TGTGCCAGCACCTCTGGCCTATCCGTGGATGAAGCTTTCTTT	CASTSGLSVDEAFF
TRBJ2-3	.	TRBV3-1	.	TGTGCCAGCAGCCAAGGGGGCTGGCAGTATTTT	CASSQGGWQYF
TRBJ1-2	few	TRBV12-3/TRBV12-4	.	TGTGCCAGCAGTTTAAAGGGTGTTGACTATGGCTACACCTTC	CASSLKGVDYGYTF
TRBJ2-7	few	TRBV11-2	.	TGTGCCAGCAGCCCACACAGAGACTACGAGCAGTACTTC	CASSPHRDYEQYF
TRBJ2-7	.	TRBV10-3	TRBD2	TGTGCCATCAGTGAGTCGGTAGCGGGGTCCCGCCCCTCCTACAATGAGCAGTACTTC	CAISESVAGSRPSYNEQYF
TRBJ2-3	.	TRBV20-1	.	TGCAGGGTGGGGGGACAGACAGATACGCAGTATTTT	CRVGGQTDTQYF
TRBJ1-2	.	TRBV5-1	.	TGCGCCAGCAGCTTGGAGCCCTCGGGTGGCTACACCTTC	CASSLEPSGGYTF
TRBJ2-3	few	TRBV7-9	TRBD2	TGTGCCAGCAGCTTTCAGGGAGGGGCAGATACGCAGTATTTT	CASSFQGGADTQYF
TRBJ2-7	.	TRBV7-8	.	TGTGCCAGCAGCTTAGCCGGGACAAGGAATTTCTACGAGCAGTACTTC	CASSLAGTRNFYEQYF
TRBJ2-7	.	TRBV4-1	.	TGCGCCAGCAGCCAGCTTACCGCGTATGAGCAGTACTTC	CASSQLTAYEQYF
TRBJ1-4	.	TRBV9	.	TGTGCCAGCAGCGTGGCCCCGACTGGGGAAAAACTGTTTTTT	CASSVAPTGEKLFF
TRBJ2-6	few	TRBV9	.	TGTGCCAGCAGCCCGAGTGGCAGCTCTGGGGCCAACGTCCTGACTTTC	CASSPSGSSGANVLTF
TRBJ1-4	few	TRBV20-1	.	TGCAGTGCTAGCATAAGGCGGGGGAATGAAAAACTGTTTTTT	CSASIRRGNEKLFF
TRBJ2-7	few	TRBV30	.	TGTGCCTGGAGTGTAGGGGTGCACTACGAGCAGTACTTC	CAWSVGVHYEQYF
TRBJ1-1	.	TRBV5-1	TRBD1	TGCGCCAGCAGCTACAGGGGGCTTGACACTGAAGCTTTCTTT	CASSYRGLDTEAFF
TRBJ2-3	few	TRBV20-1	TRBD2	TGCAGTGCTAGAAGCGGGGCCTACACAGATACGCAGTATTTT	CSARSGAYTDTQYF
TRBJ2-1	once	TRBV28	.	TGTGCCAGCGCTACTAGCTCCGTGCCCTACAATGAGCAGTTCTTC	CASATSSVPYNEQFF
TRBJ2-3	.	TRBV29-1	TRBD2	TGCAGCGCCCCGCGGGGGTCAGCGATAGATGCGCAGTATTTT	CSAPRGSAIDAQYF
TRBJ2-7	many	TRBV28	.	TGTGCCAGCACTAGGGTTGACTCCTACGAGCAGTACTTC	CASTRVDSYEQYF
TRBJ2-3	.	TRBV30	.	TGTGCCTGGAGCGGAGTAAGGGGCACAGATACGCAGTATTTT	CAWSGVRGTDTQYF